This T cell receptor beta chain emerged from a study of T cells in severe cutaneous drug reactions. Study-wide context: A European registry, Taiwan and Thailand supplied patients during about 2010 to 2019. Study conclusions and caveats: One public TCRbeta CDR3 appeared in all seven blister samples, averaging approximately 14%. In carbamazepine-induced Stevens-Johnson syndrome or toxic epidermal necrolysis, TRBV12-4 averaged around 29% in blister cells and 4.5% to 6.5% in PBMC.

CDR3 length: 13 residues. The germline V gene has CDR1 SGHTS and CDR2 YDEGEE. The iRepertoire multiplex PCR system with TCR subtype-specific primers built both bulk and single-cell libraries. TCRdb processed the multiplex PCR reads again and assigns one entry to each CDR3 protein, with no DNA. The listing records about 21,000 distinct CDR3 sequences. Carbamazepine had induced Stevens-Johnson syndrome or toxic epidermal necrolysis in the sequenced donors. In the case of this clonotype: What it recognizes is unknown.

This receptor was obtained from a human donor with toxic epidermal necrolysis, a severe cutaneous drug reaction. The chain uses TRBV5-8 and TRBJ1-3. The sequenced sample consisted of PBMCs. The CDR3 protein is CASSLARGNTIYF.